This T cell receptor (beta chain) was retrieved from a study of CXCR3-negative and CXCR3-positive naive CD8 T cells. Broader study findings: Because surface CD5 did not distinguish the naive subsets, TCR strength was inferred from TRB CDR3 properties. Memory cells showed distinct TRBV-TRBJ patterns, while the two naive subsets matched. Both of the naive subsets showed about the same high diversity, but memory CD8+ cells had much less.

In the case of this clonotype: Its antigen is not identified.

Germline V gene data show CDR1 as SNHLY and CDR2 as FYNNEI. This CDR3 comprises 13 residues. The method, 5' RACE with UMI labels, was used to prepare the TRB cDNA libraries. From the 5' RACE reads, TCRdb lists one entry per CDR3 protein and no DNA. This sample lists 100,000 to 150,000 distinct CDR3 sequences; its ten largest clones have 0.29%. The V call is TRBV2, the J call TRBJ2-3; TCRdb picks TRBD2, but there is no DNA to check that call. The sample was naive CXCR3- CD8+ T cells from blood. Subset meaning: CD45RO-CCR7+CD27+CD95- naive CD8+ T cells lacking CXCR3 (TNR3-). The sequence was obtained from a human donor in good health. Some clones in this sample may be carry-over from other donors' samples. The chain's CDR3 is CASWEKSTDTQYF. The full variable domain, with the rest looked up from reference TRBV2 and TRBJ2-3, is EPEVTQTPSHQVTQMGQEVILRCVPISNHLYFYWYRQILGQKVEFLVSFYNNEISEKSEIFDDQFSVERPDGSNFTLKIRSTKLEDSAMYFCASWEKSTDTQYFGPGTRLTVL.